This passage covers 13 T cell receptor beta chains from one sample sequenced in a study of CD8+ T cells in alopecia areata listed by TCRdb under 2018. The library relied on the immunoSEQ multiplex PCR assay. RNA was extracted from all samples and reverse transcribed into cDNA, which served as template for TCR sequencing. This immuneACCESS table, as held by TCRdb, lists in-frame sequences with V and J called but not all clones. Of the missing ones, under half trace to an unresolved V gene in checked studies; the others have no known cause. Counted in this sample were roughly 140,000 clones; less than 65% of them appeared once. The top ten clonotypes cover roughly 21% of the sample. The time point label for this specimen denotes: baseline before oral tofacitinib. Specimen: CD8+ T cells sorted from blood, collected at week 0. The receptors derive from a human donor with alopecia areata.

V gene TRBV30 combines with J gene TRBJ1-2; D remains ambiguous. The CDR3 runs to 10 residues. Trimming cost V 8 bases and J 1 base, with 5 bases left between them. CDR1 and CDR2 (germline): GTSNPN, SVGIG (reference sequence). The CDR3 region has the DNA TGTGCCGGCTATAACTATGGCTACACCTTC. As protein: CAGYNYGYTF.

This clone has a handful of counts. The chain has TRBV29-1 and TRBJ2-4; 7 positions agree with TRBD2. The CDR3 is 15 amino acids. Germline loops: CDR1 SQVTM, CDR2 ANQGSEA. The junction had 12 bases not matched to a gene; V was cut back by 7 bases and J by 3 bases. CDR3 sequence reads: CSGAIGAGSKNIQYF. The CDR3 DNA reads TGCAGCGGCGCCATTGGAGCGGGGAGCAAAAACATTCAGTACTTC.

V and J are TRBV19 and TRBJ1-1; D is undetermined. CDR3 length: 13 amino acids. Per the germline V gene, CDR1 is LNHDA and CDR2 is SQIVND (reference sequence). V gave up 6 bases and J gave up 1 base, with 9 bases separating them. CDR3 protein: CASSLASNTEAFF. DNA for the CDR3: TGTGCCAGTAGCCTTGCTTCGAACACTGAAGCTTTCTTT.

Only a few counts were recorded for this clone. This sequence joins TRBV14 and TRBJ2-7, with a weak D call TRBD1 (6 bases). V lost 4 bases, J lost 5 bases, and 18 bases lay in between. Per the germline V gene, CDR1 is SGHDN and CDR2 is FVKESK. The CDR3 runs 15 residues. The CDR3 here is CASSLGSGQIHEQYF. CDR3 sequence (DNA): TGTGCCAGCAGCCTAGGATCTGGACAGATCCACGAGCAGTACTTC.

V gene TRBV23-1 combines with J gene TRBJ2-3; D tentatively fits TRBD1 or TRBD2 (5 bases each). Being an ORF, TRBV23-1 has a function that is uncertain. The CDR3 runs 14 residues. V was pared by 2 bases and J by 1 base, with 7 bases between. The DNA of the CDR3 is TGCGCCAGCAGTCAACAGGGACGCACAGATACGCAGTATTTT. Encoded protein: CASSQQGRTDTQYF.

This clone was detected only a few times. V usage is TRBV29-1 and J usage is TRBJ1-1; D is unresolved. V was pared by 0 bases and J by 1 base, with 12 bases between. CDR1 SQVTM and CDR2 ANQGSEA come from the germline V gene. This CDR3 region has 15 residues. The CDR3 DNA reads TGCAGCGTTGAAGAGGCAGAGCTTCAGAACACTGAAGCTTTCTTT. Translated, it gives CSVEEAELQNTEAFF.

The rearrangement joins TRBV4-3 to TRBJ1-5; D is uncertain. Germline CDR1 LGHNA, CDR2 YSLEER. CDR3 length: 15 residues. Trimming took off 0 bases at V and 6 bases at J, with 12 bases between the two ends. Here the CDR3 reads CASSQDQVSGQPQHF. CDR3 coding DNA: TGCGCCAGCAGCCAAGATCAAGTCAGTGGTCAGCCCCAGCATTTT.

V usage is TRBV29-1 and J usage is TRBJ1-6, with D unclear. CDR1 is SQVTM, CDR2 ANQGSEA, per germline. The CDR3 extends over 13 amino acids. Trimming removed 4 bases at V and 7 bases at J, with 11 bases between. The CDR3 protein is CSVGERENSPLHF. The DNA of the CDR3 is TGCAGCGTTGGAGAAAGGGAAAATTCACCCCTCCACTTT.

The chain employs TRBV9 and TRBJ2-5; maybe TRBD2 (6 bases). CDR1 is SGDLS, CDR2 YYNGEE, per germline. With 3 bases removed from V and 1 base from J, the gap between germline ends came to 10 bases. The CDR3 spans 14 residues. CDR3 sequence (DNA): TGTGCCAGCAGCGAGTTGGGGGGCCAAGAGACCCAGTACTTC. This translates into CASSELGGQETQYF.

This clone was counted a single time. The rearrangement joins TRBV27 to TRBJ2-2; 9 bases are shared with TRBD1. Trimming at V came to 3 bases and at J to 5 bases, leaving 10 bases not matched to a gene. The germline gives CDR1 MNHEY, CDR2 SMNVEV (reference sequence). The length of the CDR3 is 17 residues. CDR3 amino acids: CASSLGPGQGKTGELFF. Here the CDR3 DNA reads TGTGCCAGCAGTTTGGGGCCGGGACAGGGAAAGACCGGGGAGCTGTTTTTT.

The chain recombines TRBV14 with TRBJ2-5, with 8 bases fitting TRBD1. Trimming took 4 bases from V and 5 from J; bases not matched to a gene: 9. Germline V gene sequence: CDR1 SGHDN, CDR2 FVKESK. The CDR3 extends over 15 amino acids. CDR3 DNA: TGTGCCAGCAGCCCCCGGACAGGGAAGAGGGAGACCCAGTACTTC. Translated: CASSPRTGKRETQYF.

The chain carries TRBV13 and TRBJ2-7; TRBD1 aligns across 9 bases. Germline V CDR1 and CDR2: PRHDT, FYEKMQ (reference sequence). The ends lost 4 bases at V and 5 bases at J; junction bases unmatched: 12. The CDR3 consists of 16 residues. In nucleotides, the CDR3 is TGTGCCAGCAGCTCCGGTCCCGGGACAGGGAAGGACGAGCAGTACTTC. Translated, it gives CASSSGPGTGKDEQYF.

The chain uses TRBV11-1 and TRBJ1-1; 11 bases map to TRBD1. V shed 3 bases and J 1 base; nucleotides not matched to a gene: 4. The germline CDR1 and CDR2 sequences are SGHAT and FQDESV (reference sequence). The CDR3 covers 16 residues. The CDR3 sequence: CASSFGQGARNTEAFF. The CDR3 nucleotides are TGTGCCAGCAGCTTCGGACAGGGGGCCAGGAACACTGAAGCTTTCTTT.